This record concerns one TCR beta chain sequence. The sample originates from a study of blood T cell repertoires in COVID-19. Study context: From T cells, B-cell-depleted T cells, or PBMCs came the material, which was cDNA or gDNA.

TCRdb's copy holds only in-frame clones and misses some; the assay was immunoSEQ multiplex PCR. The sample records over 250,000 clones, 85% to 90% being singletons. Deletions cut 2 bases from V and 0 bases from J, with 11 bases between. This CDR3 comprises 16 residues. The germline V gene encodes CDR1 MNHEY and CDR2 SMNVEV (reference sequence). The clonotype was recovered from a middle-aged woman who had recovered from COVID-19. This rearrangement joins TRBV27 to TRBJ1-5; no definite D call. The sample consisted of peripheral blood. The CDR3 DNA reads TGTGCCAGCAGTTTAGTCGCTATAGATAGCAATCAGCCCCAGCATTTT. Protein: CASSLVAIDSNQPQHF.